Each of the 8 T cell receptor beta chains below was sequenced from the same sample in a study of cytomegalovirus exposure and HLA in healthy donors. Libraries were prepared by immunoSEQ multiplex PCR; TCRdb keeps only in-frame clonotypes and omits some of them. This table holds a few hundred thousand clones, 80% to 95% found once. Sequencing was done on a sample of PBMCs. The receptors shown here come from a woman under 30 in good health and CMV-seronegative.

The genes are TRBV2 and TRBJ1-2; 9 bases map to TRBD1. Germline V CDR1 and CDR2: SNHLY, FYNNEI. The CDR3 is 13 residues long. Trimming at V came to 3 bases and at J to 8 bases, leaving 4 bases not matched to a gene. The CDR3, as DNA: TGTGCCAGCAGTGACCGGACAGGGGTCGGCTACACCTTC. Its protein is CASSDRTGVGYTF.

V is TRBV30 and J is TRBJ1-2; the D is unclear. Germline CDR1 reads GTSNPN; CDR2 reads SVGIG (reference sequence). The CDR3 consists of 13 residues. V lost 5 bases to trimming and J lost 0 bases, with 10 bases between them. The CDR3 region is CAWSRSANYGYTF. CDR3 nucleotides: TGTGCCTGGTCGCGCAGCGCTAACTATGGCTACACCTTC. Full variable domain (missing parts from reference TRBV30 and TRBJ1-2): SQTIHQWPATLVQPVGSPLSLECTVEGTSNPNLYWYRQAAGRGLQLLFYSVGIGQISSEVPQNLSASRPQDRQFILSSKKLLLSDSGFYLCAWSRSANYGYTFGSGTRLTVV.

V and J are TRBV11-3 and TRBJ2-1; possibly TRBD2 for D (6 bases). This CDR3 is built from 14 residues. V lost 5 bases and J 4 bases, leaving 12 bases between the germline ends. The germline V gene encodes CDR1 SGHNT and CDR2 YENEEA. In nucleotides, the CDR3 is TGTGCCAGCAGCCCAGACCGGGGGTACAATGAGCAGTTCTTC. It encodes CASSPDRGYNEQFF.

V usage is TRBV2 and J usage is TRBJ1-1; D is unresolved. The germline V gene has CDR1 SNHLY and CDR2 FYNNEI. This CDR3 contains 17 residues. The V gene lost 0 bases and the J gene lost 3 bases, with 17 bases spanning the gap. The CDR3 nucleotides are TGTGCCAGCAGTGAAGCGCTTCCGGGGTCAGGTTACACTGAAGCTTTCTTT. Translated: CASSEALPGSGYTEAFF.

This clone was seen just once. This chain joins TRBV7-8 and TRBJ1-5, with D unclear. Germline-derived CDR1 and CDR2 are SGHVS and FQNEAQ. The CDR3 extends over 14 amino acids. With 2 bases removed from V and 3 bases from J, the gap between germline ends came to 8 bases. CDR3 nucleotide sequence: TGTGCCAGCAGCTTATTGTCCTTCAATCAGCCCCAGCATTTT. Encoded protein: CASSLLSFNQPQHF. The full variable domain, with the rest looked up from reference TRBV7-8 and TRBJ1-5, is GAGVSQSPRYKVAKRGQDVALRCDPISGHVSLFWYQQALGQGPEFLTYFQNEAQLDKSGLPSDRFFAERPEGSVSTLKIQRTQQEDSAVYLCASSLLSFNQPQHFGDGTRLSIL.

The chain combines TRBV7-2 with TRBJ2-3; 7 nucleotides line up with TRBD1. Germline CDR1 and CDR2: SGHTA and FQGNSA. The CDR3 covers 14 residues. V trimming: 5 bases; J trimming: 1 base; junction bases outside the gene matches: 3. CDR3 amino acids: CASSPGQGTDTQYF. The CDR3 nucleotides are TGTGCCAGCAGCCCCGGACAGGGCACAGATACGCAGTATTTT.

This chain links TRBV27 with TRBJ1-5; D is perhaps TRBD1 (5 bases). This CDR3 has 15 amino acids. Germline V CDR1 and CDR2: MNHEY, SMNVEV (reference sequence). Trimming stripped 3 bases from V and 5 bases from J, with 14 bases between. CDR3 sequence: CASSFGGIPDQPQHF. The CDR3 DNA reads as TGTGCCAGCAGTTTCGGGGGTATACCTGATCAGCCCCAGCATTTT.

In this sample, this clone turned up once. The chain combines TRBV9 with TRBJ2-5, with TRBD1 identical over 8 bases. The CDR3 is made up of 14 amino acids. Germline V gives CDR1 SGDLS, CDR2 YYNGEE. The V and J ends lost 0 bases and 5 bases, in that order; junction bases with no gene match: 3. The CDR3 sequence: CASSVGTGLETQYF. The CDR3 nucleotides read TGTGCCAGCAGCGTAGGGACAGGGTTGGAGACCCAGTACTTC.